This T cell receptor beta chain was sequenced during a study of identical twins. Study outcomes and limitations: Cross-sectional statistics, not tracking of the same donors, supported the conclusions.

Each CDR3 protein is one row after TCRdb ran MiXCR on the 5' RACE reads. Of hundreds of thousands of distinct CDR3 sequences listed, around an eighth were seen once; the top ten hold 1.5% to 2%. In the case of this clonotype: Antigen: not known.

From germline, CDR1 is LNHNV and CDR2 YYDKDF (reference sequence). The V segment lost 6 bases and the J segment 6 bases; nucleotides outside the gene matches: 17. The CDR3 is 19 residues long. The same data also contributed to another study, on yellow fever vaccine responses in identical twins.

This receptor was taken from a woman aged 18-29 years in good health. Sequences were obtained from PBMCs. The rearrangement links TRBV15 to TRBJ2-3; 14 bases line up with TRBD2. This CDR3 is CATSSATTGTSGSRDTQYF. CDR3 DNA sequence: TGTGCCACCAGTTCGGCGACTACAGGGACTAGCGGGAGTAGGGATACGCAGTATTTT.